This T cell receptor (beta chain) was recovered during a study of T cells in Graves' hyperthyroidism and ophthalmopathy. Study-level findings and limits: Clonotypes that were expanded in thyroid above 0.001 mostly appeared in blood too.

TCR beta CDR3 sequences were amplified from RNA transcripts. Initially, a first-round RT-PCR of the TCR CDR3 employed the HTBI primer set. TCRdb redid the calling of the multiplex PCR reads with MiXCR, one entry per CDR3 protein. This table holds more than 300,000 distinct CDR3 sequences, less than 20% found once. Turning to this clonotype: Its antigen is not identified.

The CDR3 is made up of 14 amino acids. CDR1 and CDR2 from the germline V gene are MDHEN and SYDVKM. The V end lost 1 base, the J end lost 4 bases, and 8 bases lay between the germline ends. Uncontrolled infection, other autoimmune disease, pregnancy or lactation barred patients from enrollment. The study based diagnoses on clinical symptoms, serum thyroxine and TRAb, thyroid ultrasound and orbital computed tomography. Source material: blood. The chain is built from TRBV28 and TRBJ1-5, with no clear D. The clonotype comes from a man aged 18 to 30 with Graves' ophthalmopathy. The CDR3 DNA follows: TGTGCCAGCAGTTTATTTATGGGGAATCAGCCCCAGCATTTT. It encodes CASSLFMGNQPQHF. Supplemented by reference TRBV28 and TRBJ1-5, the full variable domain reads DVKVTQSSRYLVKRTGEKVFLECVQDMDHENMFWYRQDPGLGLRLIYFSYDVKMKEKGDIPEGYSVSREKKERFSLILESASTNQTSMYLCASSLFMGNQPQHFGDGTRLSIL.